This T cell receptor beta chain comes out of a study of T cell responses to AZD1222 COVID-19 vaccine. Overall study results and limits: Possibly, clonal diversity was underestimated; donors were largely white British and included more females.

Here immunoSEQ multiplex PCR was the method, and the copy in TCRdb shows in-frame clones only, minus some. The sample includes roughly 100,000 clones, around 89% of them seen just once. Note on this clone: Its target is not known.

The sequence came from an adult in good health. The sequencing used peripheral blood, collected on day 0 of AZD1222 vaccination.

This CDR3 is CASSLETLSGNTIYF. The CDR3 nucleotides are TGTGCCAGCAGCTTAGAAACGCTCTCTGGAAACACCATATATTTT. This rearrangement joins TRBV7-8 to TRBJ1-3; D gene uncertain. Looked up from germline, CDR1 is SGHVS and CDR2 is FQNEAQ. This CDR3 comprises 15 residues. Trimming removed 1 base at V and 0 bases at J, with 7 bases between.